This T cell receptor beta chain was found in a study of T-cell memory formation after mild COVID-19. General study results and limits: Prior to infection, memory already included some responding clones, suggesting cross-reactive memory joined.

Concerning this clonotype: Its antigen is undetermined.

The germline V gene encodes CDR1 SGHVS and CDR2 FQNEAQ. The CDR3 length is 14 residues. Trimming took off 5 bases at V and 3 bases at J, with 13 bases between the two ends. TCRdb re-called the 5' RACE reads through MiXCR, storing one row per CDR3 protein. The table records hundreds of thousands of distinct CDR3 sequences, 28% of them present only once. The receptor was derived from an adult woman who had mild COVID-19 (a few samples of this study predate the infection). Cell type and time point are not known. Material: PBMCs or a T cell subset sorted from them (not recorded which). The genes are TRBV7-8 and TRBJ1-1; no reliable D call. This CDR3 reads CASSPFKSHTEAFF. The CDR3 DNA follows: TGTGCCAGCAGCCCATTTAAATCCCACACTGAAGCTTTCTTT.